The clone carrying this TCR beta chain was counted many times. Its antigen is currently unknown. Trimming stripped 4 bases from V and 1 base from J, with 13 bases between. The CDR3 has 15 residues. TCRdb processed the reads anew with MiXCR; each CDR3 protein has one entry. The sample contains about 130,000 distinct CDR3 sequences, 24% of which appear only once. This sample is drawn from a study of T cell repertoires in cytomegalovirus infection. Study overall: Public TCR beta signature analysis indicated the presence of both CMV infection and matching HLA type.

Findings of the study overall: Cumulative frequency of public TCR beta families picked out carriers of CMV plus the relevant HLA.

Sequencing used PBMCs, sequenced either directly or after in vitro stimulation (not recorded which). The clonotype was recovered from a human donor in good health (CMV status not recorded). Some clones in this sample may be carry-over from other donors' samples. The J gene is TRBJ1-1, the V gene TRBV12-3 or TRBV12-4; TRBD1 might be the D (6 bases). CDR3 residues: CASSSYRERNTEAFF. In nucleotides, the CDR3 is TGTGCCAGCAGTTCCTACAGGGAAAGGAACACTGAAGCTTTCTTT.